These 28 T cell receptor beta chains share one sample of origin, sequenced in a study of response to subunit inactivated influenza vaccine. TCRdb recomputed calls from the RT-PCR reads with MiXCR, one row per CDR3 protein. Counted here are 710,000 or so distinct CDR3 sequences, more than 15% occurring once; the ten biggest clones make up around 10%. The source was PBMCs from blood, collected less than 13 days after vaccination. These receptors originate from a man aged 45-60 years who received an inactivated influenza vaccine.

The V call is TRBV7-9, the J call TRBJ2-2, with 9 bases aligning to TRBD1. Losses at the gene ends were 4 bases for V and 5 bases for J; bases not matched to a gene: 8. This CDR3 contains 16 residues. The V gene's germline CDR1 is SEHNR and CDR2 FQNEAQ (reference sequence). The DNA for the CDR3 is TGTGCCAGCAGCTGGGGCCGGGACAGGGATACCGGGGAGCTGTTTTTT. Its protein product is CASSWGRDRDTGELFF.

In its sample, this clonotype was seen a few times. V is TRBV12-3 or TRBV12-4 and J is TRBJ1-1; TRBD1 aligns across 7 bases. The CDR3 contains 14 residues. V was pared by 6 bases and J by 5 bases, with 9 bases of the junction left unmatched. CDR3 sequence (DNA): TGTGCCAGCAGGCGAGGACAGGCAGGAACTGAAGCTTTCTTT. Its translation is CASRRGQAGTEAFF.

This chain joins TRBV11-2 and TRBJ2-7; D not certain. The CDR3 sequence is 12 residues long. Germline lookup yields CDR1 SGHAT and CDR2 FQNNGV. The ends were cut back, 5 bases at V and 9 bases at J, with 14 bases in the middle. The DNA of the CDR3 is TGTGCCAGCAGCCCTTACCCAGGAACGCAGTACTTC. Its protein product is CASSPYPGTQYF.

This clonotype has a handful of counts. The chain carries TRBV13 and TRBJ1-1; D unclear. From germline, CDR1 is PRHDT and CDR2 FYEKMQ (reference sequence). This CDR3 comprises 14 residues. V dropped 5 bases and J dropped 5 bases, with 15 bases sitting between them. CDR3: CASSQMTQGTEAFF. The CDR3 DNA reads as TGTGCCAGCAGCCAGATGACGCAAGGTACTGAAGCTTTCTTT.

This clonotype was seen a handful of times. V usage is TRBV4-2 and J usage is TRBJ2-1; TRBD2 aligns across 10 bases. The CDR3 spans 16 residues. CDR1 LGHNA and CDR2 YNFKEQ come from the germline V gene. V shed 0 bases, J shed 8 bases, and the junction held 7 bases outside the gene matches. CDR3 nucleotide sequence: TGTGCCAGCAGCCAAGATAGGGCTAGCGGGAGCCATGAGCAGTTCTTC. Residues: CASSQDRASGSHEQFF.

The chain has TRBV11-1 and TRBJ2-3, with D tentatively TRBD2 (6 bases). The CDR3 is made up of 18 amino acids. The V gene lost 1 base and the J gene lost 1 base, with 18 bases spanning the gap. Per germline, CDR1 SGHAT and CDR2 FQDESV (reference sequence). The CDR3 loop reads CASSLVSFSGVRTDTQYF. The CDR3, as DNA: TGTGCCAGCAGCTTAGTATCCTTTTCGGGGGTTCGCACAGATACGCAGTATTTT. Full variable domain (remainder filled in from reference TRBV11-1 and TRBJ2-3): EAEVAQSPRYKITEKSQAVAFWCDPISGHATLYWYRQILGQGPELLVQFQDESVVDDSQLPKDRFSAERLKGVDSTLKIQPAELGDSAMYLCASSLVSFSGVRTDTQYFGPGTRLTVL.

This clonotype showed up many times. The CDR3 loop is CASSLGGRELFF. CDR3 coding DNA: TGTGCCAGCAGCTTAGGGGGGCGGGAGCTGTTTTTT. The chain carries TRBV7-2 and TRBJ2-2, with D perhaps TRBD1 (6 bases). The V end was cut by 1 base, the J end by 9 bases, with 6 bases between. CDR1 and CDR2 (germline): SGHTA, FQGNSA. The CDR3 length is 12 residues.

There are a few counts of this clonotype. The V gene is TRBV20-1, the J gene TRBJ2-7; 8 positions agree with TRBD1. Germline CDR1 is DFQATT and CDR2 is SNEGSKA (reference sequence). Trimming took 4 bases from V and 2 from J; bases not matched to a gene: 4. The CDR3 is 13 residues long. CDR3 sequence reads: CSATDRGTYEQYF. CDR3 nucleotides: TGCAGTGCTACCGACAGGGGAACCTACGAGCAGTACTTC.

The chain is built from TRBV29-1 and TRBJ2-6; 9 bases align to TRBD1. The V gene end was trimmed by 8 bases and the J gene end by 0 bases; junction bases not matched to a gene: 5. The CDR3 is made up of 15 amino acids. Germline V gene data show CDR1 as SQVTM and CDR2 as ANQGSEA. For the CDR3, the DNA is TGCAGCATCAGACAGGGGGGCTCTGGGGCCAACGTCCTGACTTTC. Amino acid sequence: CSIRQGGSGANVLTF.

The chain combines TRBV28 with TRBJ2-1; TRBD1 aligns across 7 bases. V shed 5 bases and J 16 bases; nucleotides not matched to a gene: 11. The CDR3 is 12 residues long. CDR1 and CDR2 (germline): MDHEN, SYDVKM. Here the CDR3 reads CASSPLRGLRFF. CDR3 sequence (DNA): TGTGCCAGCAGTCCCCTGAGGGGGCTTCGATTCTTC.

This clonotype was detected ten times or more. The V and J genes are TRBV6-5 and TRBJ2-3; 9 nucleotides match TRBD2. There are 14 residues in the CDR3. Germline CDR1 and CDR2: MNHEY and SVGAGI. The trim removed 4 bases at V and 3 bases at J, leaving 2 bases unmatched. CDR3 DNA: TGTGCCAGCAGTTTTAGCGGGAGTACAGATACGCAGTATTTT. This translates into CASSFSGSTDTQYF.

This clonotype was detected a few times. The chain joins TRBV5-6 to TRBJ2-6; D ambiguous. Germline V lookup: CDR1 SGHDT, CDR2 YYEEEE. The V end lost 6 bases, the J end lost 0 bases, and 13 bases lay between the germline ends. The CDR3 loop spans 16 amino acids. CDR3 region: CASTPFTFSGANVLTF. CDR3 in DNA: TGTGCCAGCACCCCCTTTACGTTCTCTGGGGCCAACGTCCTGACTTTC.

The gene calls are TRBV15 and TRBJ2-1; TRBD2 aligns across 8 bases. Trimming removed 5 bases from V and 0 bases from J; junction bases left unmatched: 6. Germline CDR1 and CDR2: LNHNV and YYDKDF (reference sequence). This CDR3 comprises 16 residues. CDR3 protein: CATSRGAGASYNEQFF. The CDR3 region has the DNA TGTGCCACCAGCCGGGGAGCGGGAGCCTCCTACAATGAGCAGTTCTTC. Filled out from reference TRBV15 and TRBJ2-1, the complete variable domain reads DAMVIQNPRYQVTQFGKPVTLSCSQTLNHNVMYWYQQKSSQAPKLLFHYYDKDFNNEADTPDNFQSRRPNTSFCFLDIRSPGLGDTAMYLCATSRGAGASYNEQFFGPGTRLTVL.

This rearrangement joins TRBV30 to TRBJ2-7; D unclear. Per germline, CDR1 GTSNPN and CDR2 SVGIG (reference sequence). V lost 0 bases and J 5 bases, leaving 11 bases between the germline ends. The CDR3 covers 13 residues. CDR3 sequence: CAWSVGLRNEQYF. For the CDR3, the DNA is TGTGCCTGGAGTGTGGGCCTCCGGAACGAGCAGTACTTC.

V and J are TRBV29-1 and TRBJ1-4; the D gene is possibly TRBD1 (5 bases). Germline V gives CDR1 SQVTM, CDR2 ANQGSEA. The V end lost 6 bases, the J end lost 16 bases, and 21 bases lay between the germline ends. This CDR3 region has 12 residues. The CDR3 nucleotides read TGCAGCGTGGGGGATCTTACAGGATCGCGGTTTTTT. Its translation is CSVGDLTGSRFF.

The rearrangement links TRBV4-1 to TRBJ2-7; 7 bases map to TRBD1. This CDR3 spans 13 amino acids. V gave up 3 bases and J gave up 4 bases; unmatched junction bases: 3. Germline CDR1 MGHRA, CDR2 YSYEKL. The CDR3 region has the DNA TGCGCCAGCAGCCAGGACAGGTGGTACGAGCAGTACTTC. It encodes CASSQDRWYEQYF.

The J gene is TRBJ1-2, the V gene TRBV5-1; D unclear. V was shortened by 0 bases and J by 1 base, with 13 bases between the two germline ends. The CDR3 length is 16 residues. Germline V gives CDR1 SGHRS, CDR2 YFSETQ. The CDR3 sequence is CASSLVLTRDNYGYTF. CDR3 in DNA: TGCGCCAGCAGCTTGGTCTTGACAAGGGATAACTATGGCTACACCTTC.

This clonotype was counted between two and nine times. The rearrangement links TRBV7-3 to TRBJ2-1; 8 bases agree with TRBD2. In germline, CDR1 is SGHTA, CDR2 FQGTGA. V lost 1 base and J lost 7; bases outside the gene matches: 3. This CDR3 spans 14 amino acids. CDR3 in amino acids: CASSLSGRRNEQFF. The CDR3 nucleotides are TGTGCCAGCAGCTTAAGCGGGAGGAGAAATGAGCAGTTCTTC. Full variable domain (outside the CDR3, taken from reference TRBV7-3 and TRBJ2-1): GAGVSQTPSNKVTEKGKYVELRCDPISGHTALYWYRQSLGQGPEFLIYFQGTGAADDSGLPNDRFFAVRPEGSVSTLKIQRTERGDSAVYLCASSLSGRRNEQFFGPGTRLTVL.

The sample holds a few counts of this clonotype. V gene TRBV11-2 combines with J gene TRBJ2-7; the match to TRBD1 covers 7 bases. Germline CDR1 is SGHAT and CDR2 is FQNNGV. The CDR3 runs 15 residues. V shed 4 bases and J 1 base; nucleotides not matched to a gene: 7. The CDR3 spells CASSSIRDSSYEQYF. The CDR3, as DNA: TGTGCCAGCAGCTCTATCCGGGACAGTTCCTACGAGCAGTACTTC.

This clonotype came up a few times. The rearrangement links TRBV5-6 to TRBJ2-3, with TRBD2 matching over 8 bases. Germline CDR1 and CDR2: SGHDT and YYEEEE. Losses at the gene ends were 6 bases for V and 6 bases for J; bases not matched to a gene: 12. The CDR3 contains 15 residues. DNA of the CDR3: TGTGCCAGCACCTGGGGTCCGGGGGGGTTGGATACGCAGTATTTT. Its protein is CASTWGPGGLDTQYF.

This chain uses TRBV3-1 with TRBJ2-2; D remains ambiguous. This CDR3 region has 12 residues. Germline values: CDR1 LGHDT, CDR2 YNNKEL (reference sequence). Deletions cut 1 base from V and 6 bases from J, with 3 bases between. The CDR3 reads CASSQAPGELFF. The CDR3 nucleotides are TGTGCCAGCAGCCAAGCTCCCGGGGAGCTGTTTTTT. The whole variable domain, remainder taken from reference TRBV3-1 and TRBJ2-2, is DTAVSQTPKYLVTQMGNDKSIKCEQNLGHDTMYWYKQDSKKFLKIMFSYNNKELIINETVPNRFSPKSPDKAHLNLHINSLELGDSAVYFCASSQAPGELFFGEGSRLTVL.

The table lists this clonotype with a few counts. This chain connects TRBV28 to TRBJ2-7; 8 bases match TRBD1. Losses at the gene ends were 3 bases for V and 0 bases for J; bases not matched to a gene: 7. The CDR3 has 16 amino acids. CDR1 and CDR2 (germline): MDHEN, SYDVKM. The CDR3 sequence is CASSLGMGTGSYEQYF. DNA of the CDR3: TGTGCCAGCAGTTTGGGGATGGGGACAGGCTCCTACGAGCAGTACTTC. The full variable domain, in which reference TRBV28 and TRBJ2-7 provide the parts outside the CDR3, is DVKVTQSSRYLVKRTGEKVFLECVQDMDHENMFWYRQDPGLGLRLIYFSYDVKMKEKGDIPEGYSVSREKKERFSLILESASTNQTSMYLCASSLGMGTGSYEQYFGPGTRLTVT.

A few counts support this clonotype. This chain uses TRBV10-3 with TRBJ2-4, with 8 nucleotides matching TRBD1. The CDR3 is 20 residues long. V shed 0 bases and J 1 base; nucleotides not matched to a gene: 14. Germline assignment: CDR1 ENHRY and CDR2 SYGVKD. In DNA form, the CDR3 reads TGTGCCATCAGTGAGTCGGCCGAAGGACAGGGACTGGTGGCCAAAAACATTCAGTACTTC. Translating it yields CAISESAEGQGLVAKNIQYF.

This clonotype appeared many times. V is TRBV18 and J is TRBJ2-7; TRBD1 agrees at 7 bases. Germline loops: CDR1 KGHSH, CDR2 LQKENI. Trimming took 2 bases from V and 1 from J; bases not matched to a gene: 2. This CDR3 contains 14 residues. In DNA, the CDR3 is TGTGCCAGCTCACCAGACAGGGCATCCTACGAGCAGTACTTC. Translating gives CASSPDRASYEQYF. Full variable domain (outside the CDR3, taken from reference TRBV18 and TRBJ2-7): NAGVMQNPRHLVRRRGQEARLRCSPMKGHSHVYWYRQLPEEGLKFMVYLQKENIIDESGMPKERFSAEFPKEGPSILRIQQVVRGDSAAYFCASSPDRASYEQYFGPGTRLTVT.

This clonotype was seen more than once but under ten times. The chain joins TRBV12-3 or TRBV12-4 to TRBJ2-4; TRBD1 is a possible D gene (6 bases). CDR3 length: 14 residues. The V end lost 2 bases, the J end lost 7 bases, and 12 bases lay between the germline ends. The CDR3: CASSLSSGANIQYF. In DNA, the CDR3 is TGTGCCAGCAGTTTAAGTTCAGGGGCTAACATTCAGTACTTC.

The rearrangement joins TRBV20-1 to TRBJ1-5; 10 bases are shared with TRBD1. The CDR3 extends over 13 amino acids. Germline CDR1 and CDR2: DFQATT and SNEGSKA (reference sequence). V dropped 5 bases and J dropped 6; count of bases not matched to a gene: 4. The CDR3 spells CSAGTGAFQPQHF. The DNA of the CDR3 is TGCAGTGCTGGGACAGGGGCCTTTCAGCCCCAGCATTTT.

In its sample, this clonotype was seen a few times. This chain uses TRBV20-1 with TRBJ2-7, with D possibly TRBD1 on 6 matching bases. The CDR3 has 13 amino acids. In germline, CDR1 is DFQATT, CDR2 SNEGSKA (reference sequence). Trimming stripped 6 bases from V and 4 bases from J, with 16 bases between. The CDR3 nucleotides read TGCAGTGCCCCGGTAAGGGGGATGTACGAGCAGTACTTC. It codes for CSAPVRGMYEQYF.

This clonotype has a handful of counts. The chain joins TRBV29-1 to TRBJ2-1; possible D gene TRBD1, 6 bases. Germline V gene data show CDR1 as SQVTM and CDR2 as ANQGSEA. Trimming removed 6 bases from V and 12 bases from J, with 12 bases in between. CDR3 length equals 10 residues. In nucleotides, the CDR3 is TGCAGCGTGGACCTAGGGGGGCAGTTCTTC. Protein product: CSVDLGGQFF.